Sequencing of this TCR beta chain was carried out in a study of OX40 agonist ivuxolimab in advanced cancers. V lost 0 bases, J lost 5 bases, and 14 bases lay in between. The V gene's germline CDR1 is SGHAT and CDR2 FQNNGV. CDR3 length: 15 residues. The study sampled blood at baseline, cycle 4 day 1, and cycle 7 day 1. Assay used: immunoSEQ multiplex PCR; TCRdb lists only in-frame clones, some missing. The sample lists roughly 80,000 clones; under 95% were seen once. The specimen was CD4+ or CD8+ T cells sorted from blood, collected in a trial of the OX40 agonist ivuxolimab. This clonotype was sampled from an adult with an advanced solid tumor such as melanoma, head and neck, liver or kidney cancer. This chain connects TRBV11-2 to TRBJ2-7, with a tentative D call TRBD1 (6 bases). CDR3 loop: CASSLEGTKSDEQYF. The CDR3 DNA reads as TGTGCCAGCAGCTTAGAGGGGACAAAGTCTGACGAGCAGTACTTC.